The 12 T cell receptor beta chains given below trace back to one sample, sequenced in a study of blood T cells in healthy people across ages. The use of a sample-barcoded 5' primer and a J-beta primer mix characterized a second PCR of about 7 to 12 cycles. Using its own MiXCR run on the 5' RACE reads, TCRdb lists one record per CDR3 protein. Among nearly 1 million distinct CDR3 sequences listed, just over 50% were seen once. The sample consisted of blood. Every receptor here comes from a woman aged 55-69 years in good health.

The gene calls are TRBV28 and TRBJ2-3; D is unclear. This CDR3 has 14 amino acids. Trimming took off 5 bases at V and 2 bases at J, with 11 bases between the two ends. Germline V CDR1 and CDR2: MDHEN, SYDVKM. The CDR3 spells CASSQELPTDTQYF. CDR3 in DNA: TGTGCCAGCAGTCAGGAGTTACCCACAGATACGCAGTATTTT.

This clonotype was recorded only once. This chain links TRBV29-1 with TRBJ1-1; D remains ambiguous. V was shortened by 2 bases and J by 6 bases, with 10 bases between the two germline ends. Germline V CDR1 and CDR2: SQVTM, ANQGSEA. CDR3 length equals 12 residues. This CDR3 is CSVENNLAEAFF. The CDR3 DNA follows: TGCAGCGTTGAAAATAATTTAGCTGAAGCTTTCTTT.

This CDR3 reads CASSRTPPGTETQYF. CDR3 bases: TGCGCCAGCAGCCGAACACCCCCGGGGACAGAGACCCAGTACTTC. This chain connects TRBV4-1 to TRBJ2-5; D may be TRBD1 or TRBD2 (5 bases each). Trimming pared 4 bases from V and 4 bases from J, leaving 16 bases between. The germline V gene has CDR1 MGHRA and CDR2 YSYEKL. The length of the CDR3 is 15 residues.

This chain links TRBV6-2 or TRBV6-3 with TRBJ2-3, with 11 bases identical to TRBD2. V dropped 0 bases and J dropped 3; count of bases not matched to a gene: 5. Per germline, CDR1 MNHEY and CDR2 SVGEGT. The CDR3 consists of 17 residues. CDR3 region: CASSYSSSGRYTDTQYF. CDR3 coding DNA: TGTGCCAGCAGTTACTCCTCTAGCGGGAGGTATACAGATACGCAGTATTTT.

This chain uses TRBV3-1 with TRBJ2-3, with D perhaps TRBD2 (6 bases). The V end lost 4 bases, the J end lost 0 bases, and 14 bases lay between the germline ends. The CDR3 length is 16 residues. The V gene's germline CDR1 is LGHDT and CDR2 YNNKEL (reference sequence). Here the CDR3 reads CASSRLAGLSTDTQYF. The DNA for the CDR3 is TGTGCCAGCAGCCGGTTGGCGGGACTTAGCACAGATACGCAGTATTTT.

The V call is TRBV7-2, the J call TRBJ1-4, with a weak D call TRBD1 (6 bases). The length of the CDR3 is 13 residues. The germline CDR1 and CDR2 sequences are SGHTA and FQGNSA. With 4 bases removed from V and 5 bases from J, the gap between germline ends came to 8 bases. CDR3 residues: CASSSQGNEKLFF. CDR3 bases: TGTGCCAGCAGCTCCCAGGGGAATGAAAAACTGTTTTTT.

The CDR3 protein is CASSSGRGGEQYF. Here the CDR3 DNA reads TGTGCCAGCAGTTCTGGCAGGGGCGGCGAGCAGTACTTC. The genes are TRBV28 and TRBJ2-4; possibly TRBD1 for D (6 bases). The J call may not be correct, given that the DNA end is closer to TRBJ2-7. The V gene's germline CDR1 is MDHEN and CDR2 SYDVKM. This CDR3 contains 13 residues.

The rearrangement uses TRBV7-6 and TRBJ2-7, with D tentatively TRBD2 (7 bases). The CDR3 sequence is 15 residues long. Germline loops: CDR1 SGHVS, CDR2 FNYEAQ. With 2 bases removed from V and 7 bases from J, the gap between germline ends came to 18 bases. The CDR3 spells CASSLLGARGGEQYF. The CDR3 coding sequence is TGTGCCAGCAGCTTATTGGGGGCTCGCGGGGGAGAGCAGTACTTC.

This chain joins TRBV19 and TRBJ2-7; 7 positions agree with TRBD1. The assigned J gene may be wrong: the sequence end matches TRBJ2-5 better. The CDR3 is made up of 14 amino acids. CDR1 and CDR2 (germline): LNHDA, SQIVND (reference sequence). CDR3 sequence reads: CASSIDREGETQYF. DNA for the CDR3: TGTGCCAGTAGTATCGACAGGGAAGGAGAGACCCAGTACTTC.

This chain uses TRBV2 with TRBJ1-5; D gene ambiguous. There are 16 residues in the CDR3. From germline, CDR1 is SNHLY and CDR2 FYNNEI. V dropped 6 bases and J dropped 7 bases, with 22 bases sitting between them. The DNA for the CDR3 is TGTGCCAGCAGCTCCGAGTACAGATCCTCGAACCAGCCCCAGCATTTT. Residues: CASSSEYRSSNQPQHF.

The V and J genes are TRBV20-1 and TRBJ2-5; D may match TRBD1 or TRBD2 (6 bases each). The closer fit of TRBJ2-7 to the DNA end suggests the J call may be wrong. The germline gives CDR1 DFQATT, CDR2 SNEGSKA (reference sequence). The CDR3 runs to 15 residues. This CDR3 is CSARVEGGKGYEQYF. The DNA of the CDR3 is TGCAGTGCTAGAGTTGAAGGGGGGAAGGGATACGAGCAGTACTTC.

This CDR3 reads CATSDLWGYEQYF. CDR3 nucleotide sequence: TGTGCCACCAGTGATTTGTGGGGCTACGAGCAGTACTTC. The genes are TRBV24-1 and TRBJ2-7; D gene uncertain. Germline-derived CDR1 and CDR2 are KGHDR and SFDVKD. This CDR3 region has 13 residues. V was cut by 0 bases and J by 3 bases, with 5 bases left in between.